These 15 T cell receptor beta chains originate from one sample sequenced in a study of shared T cell receptors in the human thymus. Clones were read by immunoSEQ multiplex PCR, and TCRdb kept only the in-frame ones, dropping some. This sample carries more than 550,000 clones, 70% to 90% of them seen once, and the ten largest clones take over 0.008%. These data were also filed under a second study, of human thymus T cells.

Sequencing input: thymocytes. These receptors all come from a boy under two years old with a congenital heart defect.

The J gene is TRBJ2-5, the V gene TRBV29-1, with 10 bases aligning to TRBD2. Germline loops: CDR1 SQVTM, CDR2 ANQGSEA. With V trimmed by 6 bases and J by 4 bases, 8 bases remained unmatched. The CDR3 length is 14 residues. CDR3 sequence: CSVPGTSGTETQYF. The DNA for the CDR3 is TGCAGCGTCCCCGGTACTAGCGGGACAGAGACCCAGTACTTC.

J is TRBJ2-7 and V is TRBV28; D might be TRBD2 (6 bases). The length of the CDR3 is 11 residues. The ends were cut back, 11 bases at V and 1 base at J, with 9 bases in the middle. Germline V gene data show CDR1 as MDHEN and CDR2 as SYDVKM. The CDR3 DNA reads as TGTGCCGCCGGGACTTCCTACGAGCAGTACTTC. It yields the protein CAAGTSYEQYF. Based on the CDR3 plus reference TRBV28 and TRBJ2-7, the full variable domain is DVKVTQSSRYLVKRTGEKVFLECVQDMDHENMFWYRQDPGLGLRLIYFSYDVKMKEKGDIPEGYSVSREKKERFSLILESASTNQTSMYLCAAGTSYEQYFGPGTRLTVT.

The rearrangement joins TRBV4-3 to TRBJ2-1, with 11 bases that match TRBD2. The germline gives CDR1 LGHNA, CDR2 YSLEER. The CDR3 totals 17 residues. V lost 4 bases, J lost 4 bases, and 9 bases stayed unmatched. The CDR3 sequence: CASSPRPGLAAYNEQFF. In nucleotides, the CDR3 is TGCGCCAGCAGCCCCCGCCCGGGACTAGCGGCATACAATGAGCAGTTCTTC.

V is TRBV5-4 and J is TRBJ2-1; TRBD2 aligns across 10 bases. The CDR3 sequence is 17 residues long. V dropped 0 bases and J dropped 2; count of bases not matched to a gene: 5. The germline V gene has CDR1 SGHNT and CDR2 YYREEE (reference sequence). The CDR3 loop is CASSLDLAGAPYNEQFF. The CDR3 DNA sequence: TGTGCCAGCAGCTTGGACCTAGCGGGAGCTCCCTACAATGAGCAGTTCTTC.

J is TRBJ2-5 and V is TRBV28; TRBD2 is a possible D gene (7 bases). CDR3 length: 14 residues. The germline gives CDR1 MDHEN, CDR2 SYDVKM. V was shortened by 8 bases and J by 4 bases, with 17 bases between the two germline ends. The CDR3 loop reads CASLEGGLGETQYF. CDR3 bases: TGTGCCAGCCTGGAGGGGGGGCTGGGAGAGACCCAGTACTTC.

The chain is built from TRBV11-2 and TRBJ2-1; 10 positions agree with TRBD2. The CDR3 contains 17 residues. Germline CDR1 is SGHAT and CDR2 is FQNNGV. V shed 5 bases and J 3 bases; nucleotides not matched to a gene: 10. The chain's CDR3 is CASSRVSGRAYYNEQFF. As DNA, the CDR3 is TGTGCCAGCAGCCGGGTGAGCGGGAGGGCCTACTACAATGAGCAGTTCTTC.

The chain is built from TRBV27 and TRBJ2-5; D perhaps matches TRBD2 (5 bases). CDR1 and CDR2 (germline): MNHEY, SMNVEV (reference sequence). Trimming took off 8 bases at V and 6 bases at J, with 19 bases between the two ends. The CDR3 length is 14 residues. CDR3 sequence: CASQESKDGKTQYF. In DNA form, the CDR3 reads TGTGCCAGCCAAGAAAGCAAAGACGGGAAGACCCAGTACTTC.

The chain has TRBV7-2 and TRBJ1-5; 7 positions agree with TRBD1. The CDR3 length is 17 residues. V was pared by 5 bases and J by 6 bases, with 16 bases of the junction left unmatched. CDR1 is SGHTA, CDR2 FQGNSA, per germline. CDR3: CASSRILASRDSQPQHF. The DNA of the CDR3 is TGTGCCAGCAGCCGTATACTAGCCAGCAGGGACAGTCAGCCCCAGCATTTT.

For this clone: One end of the junction fails to match germline, which may point to a read error. The rearrangement joins TRBV19 to TRBJ2-3, with a possible D match to TRBD1 (6 bases). CDR1 and CDR2 (germline): LNHDA, SQIVND (reference sequence). This CDR3 comprises 14 residues. CDR3 in DNA: TGTGCCAGTAGCATAGGACAGTCCGACGATACGCAGTATTTT. It yields the protein CASSIGQSDDTQYF.

The chain uses TRBV4-1 and TRBJ1-6; the D is unclear. The CDR3 is made up of 15 amino acids. Trimming removed 4 bases at V and 9 bases at J, with 16 bases between. Germline V lookup: CDR1 MGHRA, CDR2 YSYEKL. The CDR3 DNA reads TGCGCCAGCAGCCTAAGCAGCCCAGGAATTTCACCCCTCCACTTT. As protein: CASSLSSPGISPLHF.

V is TRBV19 and J is TRBJ2-7, with TRBD2 identical over 9 bases. CDR3 length: 16 amino acids. From germline, CDR1 is LNHDA and CDR2 SQIVND (reference sequence). V was pared by 5 bases and J by 2 bases, with 10 bases of the junction left unmatched. The CDR3 DNA is TGTGCCAGTAGTGGTCATACTAGCGGGCAAGCCTACGAGCAGTACTTC. Translation: CASSGHTSGQAYEQYF.

The gene calls are TRBV2 and TRBJ2-2, with unresolved D. Trimming cost V 7 bases and J 6 bases, with 6 bases left between them. The CDR3 is 11 amino acids. CDR1 is SNHLY and CDR2 is FYNNEI in the germline V gene. The CDR3 nucleotides are TGTGCCAGCACGGTTCCCGGGGAGCTGTTTTTT. It yields the protein CASTVPGELFF. The complete variable domain, with remaining parts taken from reference TRBV2 and TRBJ2-2, reads EPEVTQTPSHQVTQMGQEVILRCVPISNHLYFYWYRQILGQKVEFLVSFYNNEISEKSEIFDDQFSVERPDGSNFTLKIRSTKLEDSAMYFCASTVPGELFFGEGSRLTVL.

The CDR3 DNA sequence: TGTGCCAGCACCCGGGGGGGTCTATACGAGCAGTACTTC. Encoded protein: CASTRGGLYEQYF. The rearrangement links TRBV7-9 to TRBJ2-7; 8 bases align to TRBD2. The junction had 6 bases not matched to a gene; V was cut back by 7 bases and J by 4 bases. Per the germline V gene, CDR1 is SEHNR and CDR2 is FQNEAQ (reference sequence). The CDR3 has 13 residues.

The CDR3 region has the DNA TGTGCCAGCAGCGTAGGCACAGGGGGAGCTTTCTTT. Protein product: CASSVGTGGAFF. V gene TRBV9 combines with J gene TRBJ1-1, with TRBD1 matching over 8 bases. The germline V gene has CDR1 SGDLS and CDR2 YYNGEE. CDR3 length: 12 amino acids. V was pared by 0 bases and J by 10 bases, with 2 bases of the junction left unmatched.

The chain has TRBV9 and TRBJ2-1; D is uncertain. The CDR3 runs 13 residues. V was clipped by 3 bases and J by 5 bases, with 9 bases between them. Germline values: CDR1 SGDLS, CDR2 YYNGEE. CDR3 nucleotides: TGTGCCAGCAGCGAGAGACTCGACAATGAGCAGTTCTTC. Translation: CASSERLDNEQFF.